These T cell receptor beta chains were read from a single sample in a study of T cells in Graves' hyperthyroidism and ophthalmopathy. TCRdb redid the calling of the multiplex PCR reads with MiXCR, one entry per CDR3 protein. The top ten clones hold around two thirds of a sample with over 250,000 distinct CDR3 sequences, approximately 21% of them seen once. Specimen: blood. These receptors came from a man between 25 and 39 years old with Graves' ophthalmopathy. Each CDR3 is given with its conserved first and last residue. The order of the fields is J gene, V gene, CDR3 protein.

>TRBJ2-2|TRBV6-1
CASKIGGTGELFF
>TRBJ2-5|TRBV6-2/TRBV6-3
CAIRRGQDQETQYF
>TRBJ2-7|TRBV20-1
CSARVGTGRGEQYF
>TRBJ2-2|TRBV6-5
CASSLNTGVAGELFF
>TRBJ2-7|TRBV5-4
CASSLVGIPSYEQYF
>TRBJ1-1|TRBV6-6
CASSYRAGRGEAFF
>TRBJ2-1|TRBV18
CASSLLQWSEQFF
>TRBJ2-1|TRBV18
CASSTQGYEQFF
>TRBJ1-6|TRBV7-8
CASSLVEGDSPLHF
>TRBJ2-6|TRBV6-5
CASSSRGDRGASGANVLTF
>TRBJ1-5|TRBV29-1
CSAANTCNQPQHF
>TRBJ1-3|TRBV27
CASSADRKPGNTIYF
>TRBJ1-2|TRBV7-2
CASSPSPNYGYTF
>TRBJ2-1|TRBV9
CASSRRELANEQFF
>TRBJ1-4|TRBV18
CASSPPPAASYEKLFF
>TRBJ2-7|TRBV2
CASSAGGNSYEQYF
>TRBJ2-3|TRBV2
CASMRGVADTQYF
>TRBJ1-5|TRBV30
CAWSVSGRAAQPQHF
>TRBJ2-5|TRBV28
CASTSGTSGRETQYF
>TRBJ2-7|TRBV9
CASSVAPGQGARGTSGKSEQYF
>TRBJ2-1|TRBV3-1
CASSQSDDDEQFF
>TRBJ1-1|TRBV12-3/TRBV12-4
CASSFQRNTEAFF
>TRBJ1-5|TRBV6-1
CASSEWLTGYQPQHF
>TRBJ2-7|TRBV6-1
CASSAFRFLLRGAVEQYF
>TRBJ2-7|TRBV5-1
CASSSGGLAGDYEQYF
>TRBJ2-7|TRBV28
CASSPTGLLSYEQYF
>TRBJ2-2|TRBV5-1
CASSLGGLAGGYTGELFF
>TRBJ2-7|TRBV30
CARLGSGPYEQYF
>TRBJ2-3|TRBV3-1
CASSSSGRSPDTQYF
>TRBJ2-5|TRBV11-3
CASSSRSARETQYF
>TRBJ2-7|TRBV6-1
CASSVSGSSYEQYF
>TRBJ2-7|TRBV11-3
CASSFQQTAYEQYF
>TRBJ2-5|TRBV5-1
CASSYTGGTTPKETQYF
>TRBJ2-3|TRBV6-5
CASSYRQGATDTQYF
>TRBJ2-3|TRBV28
CASSPPQGASNGDTQYF
>TRBJ1-5|TRBV20-1
CSAREAPQGVNQPQHF
>TRBJ1-5|TRBV29-1
CSVGDGSNQPQHF